Presented here are 20 T cell receptor beta chains from one specimen sequenced in a study of blood T cell repertoires in COVID-19. The table came from immunoSEQ multiplex PCR; TCRdb's copy has only in-frame clones and leaves some out. The sample has fewer than 85,000 clones; more than 80% are singletons. The sample taken for sequencing was peripheral blood. These receptors all come from an older woman with acute or convalescent COVID-19.

This clone appeared a few times. This chain connects TRBV5-1 to TRBJ2-7, with D possibly being TRBD1 (6 bases). Germline lookup yields CDR1 SGHRS and CDR2 YFSETQ. The CDR3 consists of 15 residues. V lost 4 bases to trimming and J lost 0 bases, with 14 bases between them. The CDR3 protein is CASSPYRDPSYEQYF. In nucleotides, the CDR3 is TGCGCCAGCAGCCCGTACAGGGACCCCTCCTACGAGCAGTACTTC.

V is TRBV5-4 and J is TRBJ1-1, with TRBD1 matching 8 bases. V shed 3 bases and J 0 bases; nucleotides not matched to a gene: 4. From germline, CDR1 is SGHNT and CDR2 YYREEE (reference sequence). The CDR3 length is 15 residues. CDR3: CASSSGQGLNTEAFF. As DNA, the CDR3 is TGTGCCAGCAGCTCCGGACAGGGACTGAACACTGAAGCTTTCTTT.

CDR3 DNA sequence: TGTGCCATCAGTGAGTCGGCCGGGACTAATCAGCCCCAGCATTTT. Its translation is CAISESAGTNQPQHF. This chain uses TRBV10-3 with TRBJ1-5; D perhaps matches TRBD1 (5 bases). V was shortened by 0 bases and J by 4 bases, with 10 bases between the two germline ends. The CDR3 contains 15 residues. The germline gives CDR1 ENHRY, CDR2 SYGVKD.

V usage is TRBV29-1 and J usage is TRBJ2-5, with 10 positions matching TRBD1. The V segment lost 3 bases and the J segment 4 bases; nucleotides outside the gene matches: 5. Per germline, CDR1 SQVTM and CDR2 ANQGSEA. The CDR3 runs 14 residues. CDR3 DNA: TGCAGCGTTGAGACTGGACAGGGGGGAGAGACCCAGTACTTC. It codes for CSVETGQGGETQYF. Full variable domain (missing parts from reference TRBV29-1 and TRBJ2-5): SAVISQKPSRDICQRGTSLTIQCQVDSQVTMMFWYRQQPGQSLTLIATANQGSEATYESGFVIDKFPISRPNLTFSTLTVSNMSPEDSSIYLCSVETGQGGETQYFGPGTRLLVL.

The J gene is TRBJ1-2, the V gene TRBV24-1; D possibly corresponds to TRBD1 (6 bases). The CDR3 has 15 amino acids. Germline-derived CDR1 and CDR2 are KGHDR and SFDVKD. Trimming removed 4 bases from V and 3 bases from J, with 14 bases in between. The CDR3 DNA reads as TGTGCCACCAGTGACCCCAGACAGGCTGACTATGGCTACACCTTC. Translated, it gives CATSDPRQADYGYTF.

The chain links TRBV3-1 (or the pseudogene TRBV3-2) to TRBJ2-5; 7 bases map to TRBD2. The CDR3 runs to 17 residues. Germline V gives CDR1 LGHDT, CDR2 YNNKEL (reference sequence). The V segment lost 2 bases and the J segment 2 bases; nucleotides outside the gene matches: 11. CDR3 sequence reads: CASSQKPPLAAQETQYF. CDR3 DNA sequence: TGTGCCAGCAGCCAAAAGCCCCCTCTAGCGGCTCAAGAGACCCAGTACTTC.

CDR3: CASGPSGSREGYNSPLHF. CDR3 in DNA: TGTGCTAGTGGCCCCTCCGGGTCCAGGGAGGGTTATAATTCACCCCTCCACTTT. The chain carries TRBV12-5 and TRBJ1-6, with D maybe TRBD1 (5 bases). V shed 6 bases and J shed 4 bases, with 22 bases lying between them. Germline V gene data show CDR1 as LGHNT and CDR2 as FRNRAP. This CDR3 is 18 amino acids long.

The V gene is TRBV6-2 or TRBV6-3, the J gene TRBJ1-1, with 9 nucleotides matching TRBD1. V dropped 4 bases and J dropped 0; count of bases not matched to a gene: 9. CDR1 MNHEY and CDR2 SVGEGT come from the germline V gene. CDR3 length equals 17 residues. CDR3 nucleotides: TGTGCCAGCAGTTCCAGACAGGGGGATAACATGAACACTGAAGCTTTCTTT. This encodes CASSSRQGDNMNTEAFF.

The CDR3 DNA reads TGTGCCTGGAGTGGAGGGAGGGAAAACATTCAGTACTTC. It codes for CAWSGGRENIQYF. The chain has TRBV30 and TRBJ2-4, with 7 positions matching TRBD2. The CDR3 extends over 13 amino acids. V was pared by 1 base and J by 5 bases, with 2 bases of the junction left unmatched. Germline V gene lookup returns CDR1 GTSNPN and CDR2 SVGIG (reference sequence).

This clone has only a few counts. This chain's CDR3 is CASSLGGGQLAKNIQYF. The CDR3 bases are TGTGCCAGCAGCTTAGGGGGGGGGCAGCTAGCCAAAAACATTCAGTACTTC. The chain is built from TRBV5-4 and TRBJ2-4, with D perhaps TRBD2 (7 bases). Trimming removed 2 bases from V and 0 bases from J, with 15 bases in between. The germline CDR1 and CDR2 sequences are SGHNT and YYREEE (reference sequence). This CDR3 has 17 residues.

This clone was seen a few times. This chain joins TRBV7-2 and TRBJ1-6; D is unclear. This CDR3 has 15 residues. Per germline, CDR1 SGHTA and CDR2 FQGNSA. With 1 base removed from V and 7 bases from J, the gap between germline ends came to 11 bases. The CDR3 nucleotides read TGTGCCAGCAGCTTAGTCGGGAGCGTAAATTCACCCCTCCACTTT. Its translation is CASSLVGSVNSPLHF.

The V call is TRBV29-1, the J call TRBJ2-2, with 8 bases fitting TRBD1. Trimming took 7 bases from V and 4 from J; bases not matched to a gene: 8. Per the germline V gene, CDR1 is SQVTM and CDR2 is ANQGSEA. CDR3 length: 14 amino acids. CDR3 protein: CSARTGLFTGELFF. CDR3 nucleotides: TGCAGCGCTCGGACAGGGCTGTTCACCGGGGAGCTGTTTTTT.

This chain links TRBV5-1 with TRBJ2-3, with TRBD2 matching over 9 bases. The ends lost 5 bases at V and 3 bases at J; junction bases unmatched: 10. The CDR3 covers 16 residues. In germline, CDR1 is SGHRS, CDR2 YFSETQ. The CDR3 spells CASRGRLAGSTDTQYF. The CDR3 DNA reads as TGCGCCAGCAGAGGGCGGCTAGCGGGGAGTACAGATACGCAGTATTTT.

This clone has just one count. V gene TRBV2 combines with J gene TRBJ2-2; D not resolved. The V gene lost 6 bases and the J gene lost 5 bases, with 7 bases spanning the gap. The CDR3 length is 12 residues. The germline CDR1 and CDR2 sequences are SNHLY and FYNNEI. CDR3 nucleotides: TGTGCCAGCAGCCCCCAAACCGGGGAGCTGTTTTTT. As protein: CASSPQTGELFF.

There are a few counts of this clone. This sequence joins TRBV18 and TRBJ1-2; no clear D. Germline assignment: CDR1 KGHSH and CDR2 LQKENI. The ends were cut back, 3 bases at V and 6 bases at J, with 11 bases in the middle. This CDR3 comprises 13 residues. The CDR3 region has the DNA TGTGCCAGCTCACCCCCCTCACTGGATGGCTACACCTTC. It specifies CASSPPSLDGYTF.

The chain recombines TRBV6-1 with TRBJ1-2; D not certain. Trimming removed 2 bases at V and 2 bases at J, with 6 bases between. CDR3 size: 13 residues. Looked up from germline, CDR1 is MNHNS and CDR2 is SASEGT. The CDR3 DNA reads TGTGCCAGCAGTGAACCGGGGAACTATGGCTACACCTTC. It yields the protein CASSEPGNYGYTF.

The chain carries TRBV7-3 and TRBJ2-2; D is uncertain. Trimming shortened V by 2 bases and J by 0 bases, and 10 bases separated the two germline ends. The CDR3 is 16 residues long. CDR1 is SGHTA, CDR2 FQGTGA, per germline. In nucleotides, the CDR3 is TGTGCCAGCAGCTTAGACCGTCAGGCGAACACCGGGGAGCTGTTTTTT. Translation: CASSLDRQANTGELFF.

V is TRBV3-1 (or the pseudogene TRBV3-2) and J is TRBJ2-3; 9 nucleotides match TRBD2. V gave up 2 bases and J gave up 2 bases; unmatched junction bases: 17. In germline, CDR1 is LGHDT, CDR2 YNNKEL (reference sequence). The CDR3 covers 20 residues. CDR3 sequence: CASSQPEGGSVAGVTDTQYF. The CDR3 DNA is TGTGCCAGCAGCCAACCGGAAGGGGGCAGTGTAGCGGGGGTCACAGATACGCAGTATTTT.

This rearrangement joins TRBV6-5 to TRBJ2-7, with D possibly being TRBD1 (5 bases). The CDR3 extends over 14 amino acids. V lost 0 bases and J 2 bases, leaving 8 bases between the germline ends. Germline V gives CDR1 MNHEY, CDR2 SVGAGI. In DNA, the CDR3 is TGTGCCAGCAGTTACTCTAGGGGTACCTACGAGCAGTACGTC. Translation: CASSYSRGTYEQYV.

The J gene is TRBJ1-1, the V gene TRBV24-1; 7 positions agree with TRBD1. Germline trimming cut 2 bases from V and 10 bases from J; bases unmatched to any gene: 6. The CDR3 contains 13 residues. CDR1 and CDR2 from the germline V gene are KGHDR and SFDVKD. The CDR3 sequence: CATSDSTGVRAFF. Written as DNA, the CDR3 is TGTGCCACCAGTGATTCAACAGGGGTGAGAGCTTTCTTT.